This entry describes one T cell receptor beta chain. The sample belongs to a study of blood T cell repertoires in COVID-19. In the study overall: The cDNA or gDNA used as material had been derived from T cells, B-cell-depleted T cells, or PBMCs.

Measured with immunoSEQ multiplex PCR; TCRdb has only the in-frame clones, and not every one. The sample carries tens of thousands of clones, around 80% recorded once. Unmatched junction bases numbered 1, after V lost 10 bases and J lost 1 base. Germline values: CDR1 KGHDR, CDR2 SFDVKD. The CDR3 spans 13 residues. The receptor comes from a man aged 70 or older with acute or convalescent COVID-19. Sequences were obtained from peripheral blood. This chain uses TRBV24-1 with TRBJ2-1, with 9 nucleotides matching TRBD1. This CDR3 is CATGQGSYNEQFF. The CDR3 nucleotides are TGTGCCACGGGACAGGGATCCTACAATGAGCAGTTCTTC.